These T cell receptor beta chains were read from a single sample in a study of early T cells in non-severe SARS-CoV-2 infection. TCRdb reprocessed the 5' RACE reads via MiXCR and lists one record per CDR3 protein. The sample holds around 67,000 distinct CDR3 sequences, approximately 13% seen once. The specimen was whole blood. These receptors were taken from an adult who was a healthcare worker with PCR-confirmed SARS-CoV-2 infection or an uninfected control (not recorded which). The CDR3 runs from the conserved cysteine through the conserved F or W. The D gene is left open where the match is weak. Size is stated for part of the rows, as once, few or many counts, or as a class when the clone is expanded.

v_gene	j_gene	abundance	d_gene	CDR3nt	CDR3aa
TRBV6-2/TRBV6-3	TRBJ1-1	many	.	TGTGCCAGCAGTTACCAGGAAATGGCTGAAGCTTTCTTT	CASSYQEMAEAFF
TRBV19	TRBJ2-5	many	.	TGTGCCAGTAGTTCTAGAAACTTGTACCAAGAGACCCAGTACTTC	CASSSRNLYQETQYF
TRBV6-1	TRBJ1-4	many	.	TGTGCCAGCAGGACAGCGCGAAATGAAAAACTGTTTTTT	CASRTARNEKLFF
TRBV7-9	TRBJ2-5	few	.	TGTGCCAGCAGCTCAAGGCCGACAGCACCGAGGGAGACCCAGTACTTC	CASSSRPTAPRETQYF
TRBV29-1	TRBJ1-1	few	.	TGCAGCGCCGAGGGAATCACTGAAGCTTTCTTT	CSAEGITEAFF
TRBV20-1	TRBJ1-1	many	.	TGCAGTGCTAGAGAGAACACTGAAGCTTTCTTT	CSARENTEAFF
TRBV24-1	TRBJ2-1	many	TRBD2	TGTGCCACCAGTGAGGCCCGACTAGCGGATAGATATCCTAATGAGCAGTTCTTC	CATSEARLADRYPNEQFF
TRBV29-1	TRBJ2-1	.	.	TGCAGCGTCTCCCGGGACACTAACTACAATGAGCAGTTCTTC	CSVSRDTNYNEQFF
TRBV11-2	TRBJ2-6	many	.	TGTGCCAGCAGCTTGAGTTCTGGGGCCAACGTCCTGACTTTC	CASSLSSGANVLTF
TRBV7-2	TRBJ2-3	few	.	TGTGCCAGCAGTACCCGAGCCACTAGCCATACGCAGTATTTT	CASSTRATSHTQYF
TRBV10-3	TRBJ1-4	many	.	TGTGCCATCAGCGGGCAGGGGACTAATGAAAAACTGTTTTTT	CAISGQGTNEKLFF
TRBV28	TRBJ2-7	many	.	TGTGCCAGCACGCATAGGACAGCCTCCTACGAGCAGTACTTC	CASTHRTASYEQYF
TRBV28	TRBJ1-1	many	.	TGTGCCAGCAGTTTACCCCTCACTGAAGCTTTCTTT	CASSLPLTEAFF
TRBV20-1	TRBJ1-5	many	.	TGCAGTGCTACCCCAGGGGATCAGCCCCAGCATTTT	CSATPGDQPQHF
TRBV27	TRBJ2-1	many	.	TGTGCCAGCTCCCCTGGGTCGGTAAATGCCTACAATGAGCAGTTCTTC	CASSPGSVNAYNEQFF
TRBV11-3	TRBJ2-1	many	TRBD1	TGTGCCAGCAGCTTAGATAAGTTGGGGACAGGGCACTCTGAGCAGTTCTTC	CASSLDKLGTGHSEQFF
TRBV20-1	TRBJ1-2	many	.	TGCAGTGCTGCTGCAGGGATCCGTGGCTACACCTTC	CSAAAGIRGYTF
TRBV12-3/TRBV12-4	TRBJ1-1	many	TRBD1	TGTGCCAGCAGTTTCCGCGGGACAGGGCTGAACACTGAAGCTTTCTTT	CASSFRGTGLNTEAFF
TRBV10-3	TRBJ2-2	many	TRBD1	TGTGCCATCGGACAGGGAGGCACCGGGGAGCTGTTTTTT	CAIGQGGTGELFF
TRBV6-1	TRBJ2-7	many	.	TGTGCCAGCAGCTTAATAGAAGGACAGACCTACGAGCAGTACTTC	CASSLIEGQTYEQYF
TRBV5-1	TRBJ2-1	.	.	TGCGCCAGCAGCTTGCTAGGGCCGTCCTACAATGAGCAGTTCTTC	CASSLLGPSYNEQFF
TRBV28	TRBJ2-7	many	TRBD1	TGTGCCAGCCAGACAGGGGGCTCCGAGCAGTACTTC	CASQTGGSEQYF
TRBV20-1	TRBJ2-5	many	.	TGCAGTGCTATCCCGGGACGGGCCATTGAGACCCAGTACTTC	CSAIPGRAIETQYF
TRBV15	TRBJ1-2	many	.	TGTGCCACCAGCAGAGGAAATGGCTACACCTTC	CATSRGNGYTF
TRBV28	TRBJ1-2	.	.	TGTGCCAGCAGTCCCAAGCAGGGGAAGGTTAACTATGGCTACACCTTC	CASSPKQGKVNYGYTF
TRBV29-1	TRBJ2-2	many	TRBD1	TGCAGCGTTGAAGATTCGACAGGGGGAATGAACACCGGGGAGCTGTTTTTT	CSVEDSTGGMNTGELFF
TRBV9	TRBJ1-2	many	TRBD1	TGTGCCAGCAGAGATCCGGGACAGGGGGTCGGCTACACCTTC	CASRDPGQGVGYTF
TRBV7-9	TRBJ1-2	many	.	TGTGCCAGCAGCCGCCAGGGGTACTATGGCTACACCTTC	CASSRQGYYGYTF
TRBV4-2	TRBJ2-3	many	.	TGTGCCAGCAGCCAAGATCGGGGGGCGGGGCGAGCCACAGATACGCAGTATTTT	CASSQDRGAGRATDTQYF
TRBV29-1	TRBJ1-2	many	.	TGCAGCGCAAAGGACAGATACCTCTATGGCTACACCTTC	CSAKDRYLYGYTF
TRBV28	TRBJ2-1	.	.	TGTGCCAGCAGTTTCCCCGGGGGTGGTTCCTACAATGAGCAGTTCTTC	CASSFPGGGSYNEQFF
TRBV6-5	TRBJ1-4	many	.	TGTGCCAGCAGTTACTCGGCGACCGAAAAACTGTTTTTT	CASSYSATEKLFF
TRBV12-3/TRBV12-4	TRBJ1-6	many	TRBD1	TGTGCCAGCAGCCGGGACAGGGGGAAATCACCCCTCCACTTT	CASSRDRGKSPLHF
TRBV10-3	TRBJ1-1	many	.	TGTGCCGCCCGGTCTGTTGGCACTGAAGCTTTCTTT	CAARSVGTEAFF
TRBV6-5	TRBJ1-4	many	.	TGTGCCAGCAGTTTGGCCCTTAATGAAAAACTGTTTTTT	CASSLALNEKLFF
TRBV28	TRBJ1-2	many	.	TGTGCCAGCATTGGAGGGGGGGATCAAATCTATGGCTACACCTTC	CASIGGGDQIYGYTF
TRBV6-6	TRBJ2-6	.	TRBD1	TGTGCCAGCACCTTACCCGGGGTCTTTCGGGACAGGGCCTTCTCTGGGGCCAACGTCCTGACTTTC	CASTLPGVFRDRAFSGANVLTF
TRBV25-1	TRBJ1-6	once	.	TGTGCCAGCAGTGACAGGGGAAATTCACCCCTCCACTTT	CASSDRGNSPLHF
TRBV19	TRBJ2-5	.	.	TGTGCCAGTAGTATACGTGGCCAAGAGACCCAGTACTTC	CASSIRGQETQYF
TRBV6-5	TRBJ2-3	many	.	TGTGCCAGCAGTTACTCGGAAGCTCGCACAGATACGCAGTATTTT	CASSYSEARTDTQYF
TRBV6-2/TRBV6-3	TRBJ2-7	.	TRBD1	TGTGCCAGCAGTACCGGGACAGGGGCCTACGAGCAGTACTTC	CASSTGTGAYEQYF
TRBV20-1	TRBJ2-5	few	.	TGCAGTGCTAGGGACACCCAAGAGACCCAGTACTTC	CSARDTQETQYF
TRBV28	TRBJ1-1	many	.	TGTGCCAGCACGGCACTTCCCGAGTACACTGAAGCTTTCTTT	CASTALPEYTEAFF
TRBV9	TRBJ1-1	many	.	TGTGCCAGCAGGCGGACACCCGGCAACACTGAAGCTTTCTTT	CASRRTPGNTEAFF
TRBV12-3/TRBV12-4	TRBJ1-2	many	.	TGTGCCACCGAGAGGGGGAACGGCTACACCTTC	CATERGNGYTF
TRBV6-2/TRBV6-3	TRBJ2-5	many	TRBD2	TGTGCCAGCAGTCTCGGGACTAGAGTAGAGACCCAGTACTTC	CASSLGTRVETQYF
TRBV7-8	TRBJ2-1	many	.	TGTGCCAGCAGCGGGGGGTGGGATCGCTCCTACAATGAGCAGTTCTTC	CASSGGWDRSYNEQFF
TRBV7-9	TRBJ1-1	many	TRBD1	TGTGCCAGCAGCTTATCAGGGGGCCCTGGCGCTTTCTTT	CASSLSGGPGAFF
TRBV12-3/TRBV12-4	TRBJ2-2	.	.	TGTGCCAGCAGACCCTCCCGGGGGGCGTATTCGGAGAGACCCACCGGGGAGCTGTTTTTT	CASRPSRGAYSERPTGELFF
TRBV28	TRBJ2-3	few	.	TGTGCCAGCAGTCCGGGACACACAGATACGCAGTATTTT	CASSPGHTDTQYF
TRBV12-3/TRBV12-4	TRBJ2-2	many	.	TGTGCCAGCAGTCCCGGGACGCCTAACACCGGGGAGCTGTTTTTT	CASSPGTPNTGELFF
TRBV10-3	TRBJ1-4	many	.	TGTGCCATCAAAGCAGAGGCAACTAATGAAAAACTGTTTTTT	CAIKAEATNEKLFF
TRBV4-2	TRBJ2-3	.	.	TGTGCCAGCAGCCTTGGAGAGGGTTTAAGCACAGATACGCAGTATTTT	CASSLGEGLSTDTQYF
TRBV28	TRBJ2-3	many	TRBD2	TGTGCCAGCAGTTTAGGTAGCGGGAGGCAAGATACGCAGTATTTT	CASSLGSGRQDTQYF
TRBV4-3	TRBJ2-6	many	.	TGCGCCAGCAGCCAAGATAGTGGGGCTGGGGCCAACGTCCTGACTTTC	CASSQDSGAGANVLTF
TRBV29-1	TRBJ2-1	once	TRBD1	TGCAGCGTTGACCGACAGGGATACAATGAGCAGTTCTTC	CSVDRQGYNEQFF
TRBV20-1	TRBJ2-3	many	TRBD2	TGCAGTGGTAGAGCGGGGTTCACAGATACGCAGTATTTT	CSGRAGFTDTQYF